Given below is one T cell receptor (beta chain) in context. Germline loops: CDR1 SNHLY, CDR2 FYNNEI. Trimming cost V 7 bases and J 5 bases, with 17 bases left between them. This CDR3 is 15 amino acids long. This sample was taken from a study of blood T cell repertoires in COVID-19. The assay was immunoSEQ multiplex PCR, and TCRdb's table has in-frame clones only and misses some. Here the sample spans fewer than 75,000 clones, 92% being singletons. Sequencing was done on a sample of peripheral blood. This rearrangement joins TRBV2 to TRBJ2-2; possible D gene TRBD2, 6 bases. The origin of this receptor is a man aged 45-65 years with active COVID-19. The CDR3 here is CASTRRRGGTGELFF. The CDR3, as DNA: TGTGCCAGCACCAGGAGGAGGGGAGGTACCGGGGAGCTGTTTTTT.